This T cell receptor (beta chain) was recorded in a study of blood T cell repertoires in COVID-19. Overall study: Samples representing acute and convalescent COVID-19 were sourced from the United States, Italy and Spain. The analysed material was cDNA or gDNA that came from T cells, B-cell-depleted T cells, or PBMCs.

Germline CDR1 KGHSH, CDR2 LQKENI. Trimming left V 5 bases short and J 1 base short, with 9 bases between. This CDR3 is built from 13 residues. The method was immunoSEQ multiplex PCR; TCRdb's version includes in-frame clones alone and lacks a portion of them. The repertoire holds roughly 210,000 clones, with around 90% as singletons. This TCR was recovered from a man aged 65 to 79 with acute or convalescent COVID-19. The chain links TRBV18 to TRBJ2-7, with D perhaps matching TRBD1 (6 bases). The sequenced sample was peripheral blood. For the CDR3, the DNA is TGTGCCAGCTCAGATCAGGGGTCCTACGAGCAGTACTTC. Amino acids: CASSDQGSYEQYF.